This T cell receptor beta chain was identified during a study of identical twins. Findings and limits, study-wide: A cross-sectional statistical analysis, not follow-up of the same donors, supported the conclusions. Cord blood's abundant beta clonotypes had fewer insertions, unlike memory repertoires.

Each CDR3 protein is one row after TCRdb ran MiXCR on the 5' RACE reads. The repertoire holds about 790,000 distinct CDR3 sequences, with over 15% as singletons. Concerning this clonotype: The antigen is not known.

These data were also filed under a second study, of T cells expressing NK-cell markers. As that study records: Four of the donors also had these clonotypes leading their CD3+CD56-NKG2C+ fraction.

The sequencing input was PBMCs. This TCR derives from a woman younger than 30 in good health.

CDR3 in amino acids: CASSGTSPSNEQFF. In DNA form, the CDR3 reads TGTGCCAGCAGCGGGACTAGCCCATCCAATGAGCAGTTCTTC. V gene TRBV7-6 combines with J gene TRBJ2-1; TRBD2 matches at 9 bases. V trimming: 5 bases; J trimming: 6 bases; junction bases outside the gene matches: 5. This CDR3 contains 14 residues. Germline lookup yields CDR1 SGHVS and CDR2 FNYEAQ.